This T cell receptor beta chain derives from a study of PD-L1 blockade in urothelial cancer. The CDR3 extends over 15 amino acids. Trimming shortened V by 5 bases and J by 1 base, and 14 bases separated the two germline ends. Germline values: CDR1 SSHAT, CDR2 FNYEAQ (reference sequence). Time point described: pretreatment peripheral blood. Clones were read by immunoSEQ multiplex PCR, and TCRdb kept only the in-frame ones, dropping some. Of approximately 71,000 clones in the sample, 84% were seen once. The source is a woman in her 70s with urothelial cancer. V is TRBV7-7 and J is TRBJ2-5, with D hard to call. The sequencing used PBMCs, collected around atezolizumab (anti-PD-L1) treatment. DNA of the CDR3: TGTGCCAGCAGCCACCGACTGAATCCCCAAGAGACCCAGTACTTC. It codes for CASSHRLNPQETQYF.